The clone carrying this T cell receptor (beta chain) was observed once. Its matching antigen is unknown. This sample is drawn from a study of shared clonotypes between healthy human individuals. Study-wide results and limits: At large depth, rarefaction still showed sorted-subset sequencing to be incomplete.

Deletions cut 6 bases from V and 5 bases from J, with 12 bases between. Germline V gene lookup returns CDR1 SGHAT and CDR2 FQNNGV. The CDR3 consists of 13 residues. Sequencing used immunoSEQ multiplex PCR; TCRdb keeps in-frame clones, though not all of them. The data hold nearly 1 million clones, with 70% to 85% observed a single time. This chain links TRBV11-2 with TRBJ2-3; D perhaps matches TRBD2 (5 bases). The receptor comes from a man in his late teens or twenties in good health. The source material was memory CD4+ T cells sorted from blood. Subset indicated: CD45RA-negative fraction. In DNA, the CDR3 is TGTGCCAGCAGGGTTCGGGGAGTAGATACGCAGTATTTT. Translating gives CASRVRGVDTQYF.